This TCR beta chain was found in a study of siplizumab effects on memory and regulatory T cells. Sequencing used immunoSEQ multiplex PCR; TCRdb keeps in-frame clones, though not all of them. Among some 110,000 clones listed, roughly 91% were seen once. From germline, CDR1 is KGHSH and CDR2 LQKENI. V gave up 6 bases and J gave up 8 bases, with 19 bases separating them. The CDR3 loop spans 15 amino acids. V usage is TRBV18 and J usage is TRBJ1-4; D perhaps matches TRBD1 (6 bases). The receptor was isolated from a human donor in good health. Input material: CD4+ T cells sorted from blood. CDR3 DNA: TGTGCCAGCTCGCAACTAAGACAGGTTGAGGAAAAACTGTTTTTT. It specifies CASSQLRQVEEKLFF. The whole variable domain, remainder taken from reference TRBV18 and TRBJ1-4, is NAGVMQNPRHLVRRRGQEARLRCSPMKGHSHVYWYRQLPEEGLKFMVYLQKENIIDESGMPKERFSAEFPKEGPSILRIQQVVRGDSAAYFCASSQLRQVEEKLFFGSGTQLSVL.